This T cell receptor (beta chain) was recorded in a study of cytomegalovirus exposure and HLA in healthy donors. The germline CDR1 and CDR2 sequences are SGHRS and YFSETQ. The CDR3 totals 14 residues. V lost 2 bases to trimming and J lost 3 bases, with 8 bases between them. A multiplex PCR was run with 60 Vbeta primers and 13 Jbeta primers. The repertoire was sequenced with immunoSEQ multiplex PCR; TCRdb's copy has only in-frame clones and lacks some. This sample has about 170,000 clones, with under 80% found just once. The chain is built from TRBV5-1 and TRBJ1-4, with D tentatively TRBD1 (6 bases). Sequenced input: PBMCs. The TCR originated in a female donor in good health and CMV-seronegative. CDR3 amino acids: CASSLQGSNEKLFF. Written as DNA, the CDR3 is TGCGCCAGCAGCTTACAGGGATCTAATGAAAAACTGTTTTTT.